This T cell receptor beta chain was sequenced for a study of blood T cell repertoires in COVID-19 (dated by TCRdb to the early 2020s). In terms of the full investigation: Collaborator samples came from the United States, Italy and Spain and covered acute and convalescent phases of COVID-19. Where HLA class I and class II types were available, the types were taken from metadata supplied by the sample provider, not from assay-based typing. Subjects who had been exposed to COVID-19, were actively infected with it, or had recovered from it provided the deeply sampled blood TCRbeta repertoires that made up the dataset. The material from the prospective study consisted of cDNA or gDNA derived from T cells, B-cell-depleted T cells, or PBMCs. Samples came from the ongoing ImmuneRACE study (first 160 participants) plus 1,254 subjects from 6 global collaborators. The sample metadata nearly always contained a de-identified subject ID, COVID-19 status, age in years and sex. A freely available public database, intended as a resource for researchers studying the immune response to SARS-CoV-2, is where the repertoires were released. General findings and caveats noted by the study authors: The amount of clinical and demographic metadata varied by source and participant and was provided uncurated.

Each collaborating institution followed its own protocols to collect whole blood in K2EDTA tubes. For TCRbeta analysis, collaborators shipped samples in one of three forms: frozen whole blood, isolated PBMCs, or DNA extracted from either of those sample types. The table lists this clone with a count of one. The antigen it recognizes is unknown. No qualities accompany the bases; no much larger clone lies one base away. From the cysteine up to the phenylalanine, the CDR3 has a length of 12 residues. This entry keeps only the CDR3 DNA: 36 bases, framed from base 1. The germline V gene (reference sequence) provides CDR1 LGHDT and CDR2 YNNKEL. V lost 7 bases and J lost 0 bases; the stretch between them is 4 bases long. TCRbeta CDR3 regions were amplified from genomic DNA using the immunoSEQ Assay, a bias-controlled multiplex PCR. Per the source publication's procedure: Within the assay, amplification of reference gene primers was used to estimate how many nucleated cells each sample contained. Sequence reads were collapsed and filtered to measure the absolute abundance of every unique TCRbeta CDR3 rearrangement. For each sample, productive Simpson clonality was calculated by taking the square root of Simpson's diversity index across productive rearrangements. TCRdb took over this immuneACCESS table, retaining in-frame rearrangements with V and J assigned. Such tables are incomplete; in checked studies, under half of the missing clones stem from an unresolved V gene, and the remainder is unexplained. V, J and clone size reflect that table, while D and trimming were determined from the DNA. Across this sample there are around 29,000 clones, with roughly nine tenths seen only once. Of the sample, around 13% is held by the ten largest clones.

Sequenced sample: peripheral blood. This clonotype originated in a man between 65 and 85 years old with active COVID-19. The sequence joins TRBV3-1 (or the pseudogene TRBV3-2) to TRBJ1-3, with the D gene call left open. The CDR3 region reads CASTSSGNTIYF. The sequenced DNA is TGTGCCAGCACCAGCTCTGGAAACACCATATATTTT.